This TCR beta chain was found in a study of identifying expanded T cells in peripheral blood (dated by TCRdb to the late 2010s). Study-level background: Separate aliquots of the same genomic DNA pool were sequenced to produce technical replicates, and four replicates were compared in pairs.

Broader findings and caveats from the paper: The authors expected that biological variance in healthy repertoires might rise further over much longer intervals, such as months to years. The binomial model flagged about 1.1 differentially abundant clones between technical replicates but 15 to 17 over around 2 weeks and approximately 18 over four weeks. Both the number of clones called differentially abundant and the false-positive rate were significantly reduced by the beta-binomial model across all healthy-donor time intervals. Across all healthy donors, variance in clone template counts between two-week samples was found to increase significantly with total template count.

The immunoSEQ Assay, which relies on bias-controlled multiplex PCR amplification of genomic DNA, was used to profile TCRbeta CDR3 regions. In the original analysis: The absolute abundance of each unique TCRbeta CDR3 region was quantified after sequences were collapsed and filtered. Differential abundance was tested with two models: a binomial (Fisher-equivalent) model and a beta-binomial model that adds time-dependent variance fitted from healthy donors. Any clone with fewer than 5 combined templates was excluded, and a clone was called differentially abundant if its Benjamini-Hochberg FDR was below 0.01. Beta-binomial variance was modeled as a function of total template count across the two samples using the form v = (b*log(k)+a)^2. TCRdb obtained this table from immuneACCESS and retained in-frame rearrangements with V and J assigned. These tables miss some clones; where compared with another copy, unresolved V genes account for less than half of the shortfall, and the remainder is unexplained. V, J and clone size were drawn from that table, and D and trimming were deduced from the DNA. The sample has around 100,000 clones on record, 87% of them singletons. Approximately 17% of the sample belongs to the ten largest clones.

Trimming removed 0 bases from V and 6 bases from J, leaving 15 bases between the germline ends. The CDR3 spans 15 residues, from the cysteine through the phenylalanine. The only DNA kept is the CDR3, 45 bases in frame from the first base. CDR1 and CDR2 are read off the germline V gene as SGHDT and YYEEEE. As regards this clone: The antigen it recognizes is unknown. Nothing much larger sits one base from this clone, and base qualities are not available.

No immune events such as infections were documented for the healthy donors during the collection period. To calibrate time-dependent variance in a beta-binomial model of T-cell clone differential abundance, blood repertoires from healthy donors were used as a training cohort. The training cohort included around 10 healthy donors, of whom 3 were female and 7 were male. On average the donors were around 44 years old, and their ages spanned about 29 to 65 years. Obtained from a commercial supplier, whole blood was collected from each healthy donor at three time points set around 2 weeks apart. For immunosequencing, genomic DNA was extracted from whole blood that had not been sorted.

Sequencing input: blood. The origin of this receptor is a person aged 18 to 75 in good health. This chain is built from TRBV5-6 and TRBJ2-5; 5 matching bases give a weak D call of TRBD1. This receptor has the CDR3 CASSLATGASQTQYF. The nucleotide sequence is TGTGCCAGCAGCTTGGCCACAGGAGCTTCGCAGACCCAGTACTTC.